This entry is about one T cell receptor (beta chain). The antigen is unknown. This specimen belongs to a study of graft-versus-host responses after intestinal transplantation. Study-wide context: Uniformly, recipients were administered anti-thymocyte globulin induction with subsequent tacrolimus and steroids for around 3 years.

Study-level findings and limits: Subjects displaying graft-donor T cell macrochimerism possessed elevated graft-versus-host to host-versus-graft clonal ratios inside allografts.

The CDR3 sequence is 15 residues long. The V and J ends lost 0 bases and 4 bases respectively, with 11 bases between them. CDR1 is SGHTS and CDR2 is YDEGEE in the germline V gene. Assay used: immunoSEQ multiplex PCR; TCRdb lists only in-frame clones, some missing. Of tens of thousands of clones listed, 85% to 95% are singletons. The TCR originated in a human donor who was the organ donor for an intestinal transplant. V and J are TRBV5-8 and TRBJ1-5; D gene unclear. Here the sequenced sample was unstimulated CD4+ T cells sorted from spleen or lymph node cells, taken before transplant. In DNA, the CDR3 is TGTGCCAGCAGCTTGGCCAAGATCTCAAATCAGCCCCAGCATTTT. This sequence encodes CASSLAKISNQPQHF.